This TCR beta chain emerged from a study of blood T cell repertoires in COVID-19. At the level of the study: COVID-19 samples, acute and convalescent, were from the United States, Italy and Spain. Nucleic acid was either cDNA or gDNA, and it came from T cells, B-cell-depleted T cells, or PBMCs.

Germline CDR1 LNHDA, CDR2 SQIVND (reference sequence). The CDR3 is 15 residues long. Trimming took 6 bases from V and 7 from J; bases not matched to a gene: 10. Original data processing: Amplification from reference gene primers served as the basis for estimated nucleated cell counts. The protocol was immunoSEQ multiplex PCR, while the TCRdb copy is restricted to in-frame clones and leaves out a portion. V and J calls and clone size are as listed in that table; D and trimming were resolved from the DNA. The table lists approximately 38,000 clones, around 87% of them singletons. The rearrangement joins TRBV19 to TRBJ1-5; 9 nucleotides line up with TRBD1. The sample comprised peripheral blood. The clonotype was recovered from a man in his fifties with active or convalescent COVID-19. The CDR3, as DNA: TGTGCCAGTAGCCGCCTGACAGGGGGAACGCAGCCCCAGCATTTT. This encodes CASSRLTGGTQPQHF.